This T cell receptor (beta chain) was recovered during a study of identical twins. Trimming shortened V by 6 bases and J by 0 bases, and 12 bases separated the two germline ends. From germline, CDR1 is DFQATT and CDR2 SNEGSKA (reference sequence). This CDR3 is 14 amino acids long. TCRdb analysed the 5' RACE reads with MiXCR anew, one entry per CDR3 protein. Of roughly 470,000 distinct CDR3 sequences in the sample, over 11% were seen once. These same data were also listed under a study on yellow fever vaccine responses in identical twins.

This clonotype was obtained from a woman aged 18-30 years in good health. Sample: CD4+ T cells sorted from blood. J is TRBJ2-1 and V is TRBV20-1; no clear D. This CDR3 reads CSAYSTISYNEQFF. In nucleotides, the CDR3 is TGCAGTGCCTATAGCACGATCTCCTACAATGAGCAGTTCTTC.